This record concerns one T cell receptor (beta chain) sequence. The antigen is unknown. Only in-frame clones appear in the TCRdb table, and some are missing; sequencing was by immunoSEQ multiplex PCR. The table shows about 89,000 clones, with approximately 90% occurring only once. The sample is drawn from a study of OX40 agonist ivuxolimab in advanced cancers. Overall study context: Patients enrolled in dose escalation were diagnosed with hepatocellular carcinoma, melanoma, renal cell or head and neck cancer. Of the participants, more than 35% had some prior anti-PD-1, anti-PD-L1 or anti-CTLA-4 therapy, which was allowed. Regarding the study as a whole: The study found that CD8+ T cells averaged more expanded clones than CD4+.

V was shortened by 3 bases and J by 3 bases, with 21 bases between the two germline ends. CDR3 length: 17 amino acids. CDR1 is MGHRA and CDR2 is YSYEKL in the germline V gene. Systemic immunosuppression or a history of autoimmune disease excluded patients. The receptor was derived from an adult with an advanced solid tumor such as melanoma, head and neck, liver or kidney cancer. The sequenced sample was CD4+ or CD8+ T cells sorted from blood, obtained in a trial of the OX40 agonist ivuxolimab. The chain carries TRBV4-1 and TRBJ2-7; D gene uncertain. CDR3 in amino acids: CASSHSGNPGPGYEQYF. CDR3 nucleotide sequence: TGCGCCAGCAGCCACAGTGGAAATCCGGGTCCCGGCTACGAGCAGTACTTC.